Included here is one TCR beta chain sequence, with context. Germline V lookup: CDR1 SGHRS, CDR2 YFSETQ. The CDR3 has 14 amino acids. V was shortened by 0 bases and J by 8 bases, with 15 bases between the two germline ends. TCRdb itself ran the RT-PCR reads through MiXCR, one entry per CDR3 protein. The table has about 680,000 distinct CDR3 sequences, 14% seen once; the top ten hold 3.6%. Sequencing input: memory CD4+ T cells from blood. This chain connects TRBV5-1 to TRBJ2-7; possibly TRBD1 for D (7 bases). The receptor was derived from a female donor in good health, serving as a healthy control. CDR3 protein: CASSLGTGGRQQYF. The CDR3 DNA sequence: TGCGCCAGCAGCTTGGGGACAGGTGGGAGGCAGCAGTACTTC.